This TCR beta chain appears in the sequencing data of a study of CD8 T cells in Susac syndrome (dated by TCRdb to about 2019). Background on the whole study: Whether CD8+ T cell activation and differentiation in Susac syndrome was antigen driven was tested using repertoire sequencing. General findings and caveats noted by the study authors: The study acknowledged that relatively few individuals were included in the TCR sequencing and HLA analysis.

Including the terminal cysteine and phenylalanine, the CDR3 comprises 15 residues. Here the CDR3 DNA is all that survives: 45 bases in frame from base 1. Looking up the germline V gene (reference sequence) yields CDR1 DFQATT and CDR2 SNEGSKA. V lost 1 base and J lost 0 bases; the stretch between them is 13 bases long. RNA was extracted using the RNeasy kit, and roughly 0.5 to 1 microgram was reverse transcribed with random hexamers. TCR beta CDR3 regions were amplified with the immunoSEQ multiplex PCR assay covering 54 Vbeta and 13 Jbeta segments. Bias from PCR amplification was corrected by using a synthetic template baseline for primer optimization and for computational correction. The published analysis was carried out like this. Only productive sequences were kept, with reads annotated to V, D and J genes according to IMGT and analyzed in immunoSEQ Analyzer. To calculate clonality, Shannon entropy was normalized by log2 of the number of productive unique sequences and then subtracted from one. For each patient and control, public and private clones were evaluated among the 100 most prevalent clones. Clones were defined as Susac-specific when absent from the healthy and MS cohorts, from over 950 published viral clones and from other ImmuneACCESS disease sequences. Through fastp at Q25 and MiXCR, TCRdb rebuilt clones from the public reads, retaining in-frame beta chains. Rows matching on CDR3 protein sequence are summarized as one entry with the most common DNA and genes. In this record, the V and J calls reflect TCRdb's handling and not the investigators' own analysis. In all, the sample holds approximately 120,000 distinct CDR3 sequences, and roughly 95% of those were seen once. The ten largest clones represent roughly 0.099% of the sample.

Peripheral blood CD8+ and CD4+ T cells from healthy donors, Susac syndrome patients and multiple sclerosis patients were profiled using high-throughput TCR beta sequencing. Healthy donors were included as age- and sex-matched controls. Bulk CD8+ and CD4+ T cells were purified by magnetic negative isolation, whereas CD8+ TEMRA cells were enriched by FACS. Blood was drawn into EDTA tubes, processed within 24 hours, and PBMCs were isolated by density gradient centrifugation. PBMCs intended for TCR sequencing were frozen in liquid nitrogen and were later thawed in a 37 degrees C water bath. A purity of at least 90% was achieved for sorted or isolated CD4+, CD8+ and CD8+ TEMRA cells. Details on this clonotype: Its antigen remains unidentified. No per-base quality is available; no much larger clone lies one base away.

The origin of this receptor is a human donor in good health. Sequencing input: CD4+ T cells from PBMCs. The chain is assembled from TRBV20-1 and TRBJ2-7; the D gene remains uncertain. CDR3 protein: CSARAVDGRSYEQYF. DNA sequence: TGCAGTGCTAGAGCGGTTGACGGTCGCTCCTACGAGCAGTACTTC.